These T cell receptor beta chains were read from a single sample in a study of blood T cell repertoires in COVID-19. Libraries were prepared by immunoSEQ multiplex PCR; TCRdb keeps only in-frame clonotypes and omits some of them. The repertoire consists of about 96,000 clones, with roughly 80% occurring once and the leading ten covering roughly a sixth. Sequences were obtained from peripheral blood. The receptors come from a woman aged 55-69 years with acute or convalescent COVID-19. The CDR3 runs from the conserved cysteine through the conserved F or W. D genes are given only for firm matches. Part of the rows lack a size; the others show once, few, many or a class for expanded clones.

d_gene	len	v_gene	j_gene	abundance	CDR3aa	CDR3nt
.	13	TRBV6-2/TRBV6-3	TRBJ1-2	once	CASSYSEVYGYTF	TGTGCCAGCAGTTATTCAGAGGTGTATGGCTACACCTTC
TRBD2	18	TRBV4-1	TRBJ2-5	.	CASSRVASGGPREETQYF	TGCGCCAGCAGCCGGGTAGCTAGCGGGGGGCCCCGAGAAGAGACCCAGTACTTC
.	16	TRBV5-5	TRBJ1-5	.	CASSLRGPGNNQPQHF	TGTGCCAGCAGCTTAAGGGGCCCAGGGAACAATCAGCCCCAGCATTTT
TRBD2	18	TRBV7-3	TRBJ2-1	.	CASSPIPTGTTLYNEQFF	TGTGCCAGCAGCCCGATTCCGACCGGGACTACACTCTACAATGAGCAGTTCTTC
.	17	TRBV4-1	TRBJ1-3	few	CASSQVPGDTSGNTIYF	TGCGCCAGCAGCCAAGTTCCGGGGGATACTTCTGGAAACACCATATATTTT
.	16	TRBV6-6	TRBJ1-1	once	CASRANRGGRGTEAFF	TGTGCCAGCAGGGCCAATCGAGGGGGAAGAGGCACTGAAGCTTTCTTT
.	15	TRBV2	TRBJ1-5	.	CASSEEGHRNQPQHF	TGTGCCAGCAGTGAGGAGGGGCATCGCAATCAGCCCCAGCATTTT
.	14	TRBV19	TRBJ1-3	few	CASSSGHSGNTIYF	TGTGCCAGTAGTTCTGGCCACTCTGGAAACACCATATATTTT
.	12	TRBV12-5	TRBJ1-2	.	CASGLPTSGYTF	TGTGCTAGTGGTTTGCCAACAAGTGGCTACACCTTC
.	15	TRBV2	TRBJ1-2	.	CASRAATGANYGYTF	TGTGCCAGCAGAGCCGCGACAGGAGCTAACTATGGCTACACCTTC
.	13	TRBV12-3/TRBV12-4	TRBJ1-5	.	CASSLQLPGPQHF	TGTGCCAGCAGTTTACAGCTTCCAGGGCCCCAGCATTTT
.	16	TRBV21-1	TRBJ1-5	.	CASSKMTNNSNQPQHF	TGTGCCAGCAGCAAAATGACAAACAATAGCAATCAGCCCCAGCATTTT
TRBD1	13	TRBV5-1	TRBJ1-1	.	CASSGTGRTEAFF	TGCGCCAGCAGCGGGACAGGGAGAACTGAAGCTTTCTTT
TRBD2	15	TRBV5-4	TRBJ2-5	.	CASSQIKRGQETQYF	TGTGCCAGCAGCCAAATAAAGCGGGGCCAAGAGACCCAGTACTTC
.	15	TRBV10-3	TRBJ2-3	.	CAISDGGKNTDTQYF	TGTGCCATCAGTGACGGAGGGAAAAACACAGATACGCAGTATTTT
TRBD2	17	TRBV7-2	TRBJ2-1	once	CASSLRGGTSSYNEQFF	TGTGCCAGCAGCTTACGGGGGGGTACAAGCTCCTACAATGAGCAGTTCTTC
TRBD1	18	TRBV6-2/TRBV6-3	TRBJ1-1	.	CASSYSAGTGWMNTEAFF	TGTGCCAGCAGTTACTCGGCAGGGACAGGGTGGATGAACACTGAAGCTTTCTTT
.	13	TRBV5-4	TRBJ2-5	once	CASSLVGAETQYF	TGTGCCAGCAGCTTGGTGGGGGCCGAGACCCAGTACTTC
.	14	TRBV30	TRBJ1-2	.	CAWSQRGQYYGYTF	TGTGCCTGGAGCCAGCGGGGGCAGTACTATGGCTACACCTTC
TRBD1	15	TRBV28	TRBJ1-1	.	CATKRAGQANTEAFF	TGTGCCACTAAAAGGGCGGGACAGGCGAACACTGAAGCTTTCTTT
TRBD1	15	TRBV9	TRBJ2-1	few	CASSATGNSYNEQFF	TGTGCCAGCAGCGCGACAGGGAACTCCTACAATGAGCAGTTCTTC
.	15	TRBV6-5	TRBJ1-3	.	CASSYGGSSGNTIYF	TGTGCCAGCAGTTACGGCGGATCCTCTGGAAACACCATATATTTT
TRBD1	15	TRBV7-9	TRBJ1-6	few	CASSLVTGVNSPLHF	TGTGCCAGCAGCTTAGTCACAGGGGTTAATTCACCCCTCCACTTT
TRBD1	14	TRBV4-3	TRBJ2-1	.	CASSPSTGSYEQFF	TGCGCCAGCAGCCCTTCGACAGGGTCCTATGAGCAGTTCTTC
.	13	TRBV5-6	TRBJ1-2	.	CASSAGGGAGYTF	TGTGCCAGCAGCGCTGGCGGGGGAGCTGGCTACACCTTC